This is a list of T cell receptor beta chains from one sample in a study of a mutant IDH1 vaccine in newly diagnosed glioma. Antigen specificity for these receptors is unknown. Profiled with immunoSEQ multiplex PCR; TCRdb holds only in-frame clones, not every one. The data contain some 60,000 clones, over 80% of them singletons. Sequencing was performed on PBMCs, taken from a glioma patient whose treatment included an IDH1 peptide vaccine. The receptors were sampled from a woman in her 40s with glioma. Each CDR3 is given with its conserved first and last residue. A D gene is named only where the DNA matches it firmly. Clone size is not always given. Where it is, it says once, few, many or a class for expanded clones.

abundance: few
v_gene: TRBV7-2
j_gene: TRBJ2-4
d_gene: TRBD1
CDR3nt: TGTGCCAGCAGCCAGGGACAGAGGCAAAACATTCAGTACTTC
CDR3aa: CASSQGQRQNIQYF

abundance: .
v_gene: TRBV7-2
j_gene: TRBJ2-4
d_gene: .
CDR3nt: TGTGCCAGCAGCTTAAAGACACCCCCCGGGGACATTCAGTACTTC
CDR3aa: CASSLKTPPGDIQYF

abundance: .
v_gene: TRBV7-2
j_gene: TRBJ2-6
d_gene: .
CDR3nt: TGTGCCAGCAGCTCGCGGATGGTAGTGTCTGGGGCCAACGTCCTGACTTTC
CDR3aa: CASSSRMVVSGANVLTF

abundance: .
v_gene: TRBV5-1
j_gene: TRBJ1-4
d_gene: .
CDR3nt: TGCGCCAGCAGGAAGGGATCGTCAGATGAAAAACTGTTTTTT
CDR3aa: CASRKGSSDEKLFF

abundance: few
v_gene: TRBV29-1
j_gene: TRBJ1-1
d_gene: .
CDR3nt: TGCAGCGTTGTGGGGATTCTGAACACTGAAGCTTTCTTT
CDR3aa: CSVVGILNTEAFF

abundance: .
v_gene: TRBV10-3
j_gene: TRBJ1-5
d_gene: .
CDR3nt: TGTGCCATCAGTGAGTCTAACCAGCCCCAGCATTTT
CDR3aa: CAISESNQPQHF

abundance: .
v_gene: TRBV7-2
j_gene: TRBJ1-1
d_gene: .
CDR3nt: TGTGCCAGCAGCCCCCAAAGTCAATCAAGAGCTTTCTTT
CDR3aa: CASSPQSQSRAFF

abundance: .
v_gene: TRBV29-1
j_gene: TRBJ2-7
d_gene: .
CDR3nt: TGCAGCCCCCGGACTACGTTCTACGAGCAGTACTTC
CDR3aa: CSPRTTFYEQYF

abundance: .
v_gene: TRBV28
j_gene: TRBJ2-5
d_gene: .
CDR3nt: TGTGCCAGCAGCCTCGTTGGGGGAGCAGAGACCCAGTACTTC
CDR3aa: CASSLVGGAETQYF

abundance: .
v_gene: TRBV18
j_gene: TRBJ1-6
d_gene: .
CDR3nt: TGTGCCAGCTCACCGGACAGTGCTCCCAATTCACCCCTCCACTTT
CDR3aa: CASSPDSAPNSPLHF

abundance: .
v_gene: TRBV5-5
j_gene: TRBJ2-1
d_gene: .
CDR3nt: TGTGCCAGCAGGGAGACTAGTCTCCCGGGCGATGAGCAGTTCTTC
CDR3aa: CASRETSLPGDEQFF

abundance: .
v_gene: TRBV29-1
j_gene: TRBJ2-1
d_gene: .
CDR3nt: TGCAGCGTTGTATCCGGCAGGGCCAACTACAATGAGCAGTTCTTC
CDR3aa: CSVVSGRANYNEQFF

abundance: once
v_gene: TRBV27
j_gene: TRBJ2-7
d_gene: .
CDR3nt: TGTGCCAGCGCTACTTCCTACGAGCAGTACTTC
CDR3aa: CASATSYEQYF

abundance: .
v_gene: TRBV28
j_gene: TRBJ2-2
d_gene: .
CDR3nt: TGTGCCAGCAGTCGCTACGCTAGGGCCGGGGAGCTGTTTTTT
CDR3aa: CASSRYARAGELFF

abundance: .
v_gene: TRBV29-1
j_gene: TRBJ1-1
d_gene: .
CDR3nt: TGCAGCGTTGCCAGGGTGGACACTGAAGCTTTCTTT
CDR3aa: CSVARVDTEAFF

abundance: .
v_gene: TRBV4-3
j_gene: TRBJ1-2
d_gene: .
CDR3nt: TGCGCCAGCAGCCAAGAAGGTGGGCACTACTATGGCTACACCTTC
CDR3aa: CASSQEGGHYYGYTF

abundance: few
v_gene: TRBV7-9
j_gene: TRBJ1-5
d_gene: .
CDR3nt: TGTGCCAGCAGCTTAGACGTCTCTCCTACGCAGCCCCAGCATTTT
CDR3aa: CASSLDVSPTQPQHF

abundance: .
v_gene: TRBV10-3
j_gene: TRBJ1-4
d_gene: .
CDR3nt: TGTGCCATCAGTGAGTCCGCAGGGTCGTTTGAAAAACTGTTTTTT
CDR3aa: CAISESAGSFEKLFF

abundance: .
v_gene: TRBV2
j_gene: TRBJ1-1
d_gene: .
CDR3nt: TGTGCCAGCAGTGAATGGTCTACGGGGGGGAACACTGAAGCTTTCTTT
CDR3aa: CASSEWSTGGNTEAFF

abundance: .
v_gene: TRBV19
j_gene: TRBJ2-5
d_gene: TRBD2
CDR3nt: TGTGCCAGTAGCGGGGGGGGCCAAGAGACCCAGTACTTC
CDR3aa: CASSGGGQETQYF

abundance: .
v_gene: TRBV5-4
j_gene: TRBJ2-2
d_gene: .
CDR3nt: TGTGCCAGCAGCGAGGGACAGAACACCGGGGAGCTGTTTTTT
CDR3aa: CASSEGQNTGELFF

abundance: .
v_gene: TRBV2
j_gene: TRBJ2-5
d_gene: .
CDR3nt: TGTGCCAGCAGTGATTGGGGAGAGACCCAGTACTTC
CDR3aa: CASSDWGETQYF

abundance: .
v_gene: TRBV6-4
j_gene: TRBJ1-2
d_gene: .
CDR3nt: TGTGCCAGCAGTGACGCCGGTGGCAGCTATGGCTACACCTTC
CDR3aa: CASSDAGGSYGYTF

abundance: .
v_gene: TRBV18
j_gene: TRBJ2-5
d_gene: TRBD2
CDR3nt: TGTGCCAGCTCTCCTATAGCGGGGGATCAAGAGACCCAGTACTTC
CDR3aa: CASSPIAGDQETQYF

abundance: .
v_gene: TRBV10-3
j_gene: TRBJ1-6
d_gene: TRBD1
CDR3nt: TGTGCCATCAGTGAGGGACCGGACAGGGAAAATTCACCCCTCCACTTT
CDR3aa: CAISEGPDRENSPLHF

abundance: .
v_gene: TRBV5-6
j_gene: TRBJ1-2
d_gene: TRBD1
CDR3nt: TGTGCCAGCAGCCGTGGGGTGACAGGGGAAGGCTATGGCTACACCTTC
CDR3aa: CASSRGVTGEGYGYTF

abundance: few
v_gene: TRBV18
j_gene: TRBJ2-7
d_gene: TRBD1
CDR3nt: TGTGCCAGCTCAACTCCCGACAGGGGTGGTTACGAGCAGTACTTC
CDR3aa: CASSTPDRGGYEQYF

abundance: .
v_gene: TRBV4-2
j_gene: TRBJ2-7
d_gene: .
CDR3nt: TGTGCCAGCAGCCAAGGGTACGGCCTCTACGAGCAGTACTTC
CDR3aa: CASSQGYGLYEQYF

abundance: .
v_gene: TRBV7-8
j_gene: TRBJ1-1
d_gene: .
CDR3nt: TGTGCCAGCAGCTTAGGGTGGGCAGGGATGAACACTGAAGCTTTCTTT
CDR3aa: CASSLGWAGMNTEAFF

abundance: .
v_gene: TRBV5-5
j_gene: TRBJ2-7
d_gene: .
CDR3nt: TGTGCCAGCAGCTTAAGTAGGGAAACCTCCTACGAGCAGTACTTC
CDR3aa: CASSLSRETSYEQYF

abundance: once
v_gene: TRBV7-6
j_gene: TRBJ2-3
d_gene: TRBD2
CDR3nt: TGTGCCAGCAGCTTAAGACTAGCGGGGACCTATACGCAGTATTTT
CDR3aa: CASSLRLAGTYTQYF

abundance: .
v_gene: TRBV16
j_gene: TRBJ1-2
d_gene: .
CDR3nt: TGTGCCAGCAGCCAAGGAGCCCCGGGGAACTCTAACTATGGCTACACCTTC
CDR3aa: CASSQGAPGNSNYGYTF

abundance: .
v_gene: TRBV29-1
j_gene: TRBJ2-3
d_gene: .
CDR3nt: TGCAGCGTTGGACTCCCCCGATTCACAGATACGCAGTATTTT
CDR3aa: CSVGLPRFTDTQYF

abundance: .
v_gene: TRBV7-9
j_gene: TRBJ1-1
d_gene: .
CDR3nt: TGTGCCAGCAGCGTTACAAGGGGAACTGAAGCTTTCTTT
CDR3aa: CASSVTRGTEAFF

abundance: once
v_gene: TRBV29-1
j_gene: TRBJ1-3
d_gene: TRBD1
CDR3nt: TGCAGCGGGGTTACAGGGGCCCTGAGCTCTGGAAACACCATATATTTT
CDR3aa: CSGVTGALSSGNTIYF

abundance: .
v_gene: TRBV6-5
j_gene: TRBJ2-7
d_gene: .
CDR3nt: TGTGCCAGCAGTCCGGGACCCACTCACTACGAGCAGTACTTC
CDR3aa: CASSPGPTHYEQYF

abundance: few
v_gene: TRBV2
j_gene: TRBJ2-2
d_gene: .
CDR3nt: TGTGCCAGCAGGCCCCCTGGCGGGGAAGGTACCACCGGGGAGCTGTTTTTT
CDR3aa: CASRPPGGEGTTGELFF

abundance: .
v_gene: TRBV6-6
j_gene: TRBJ2-2
d_gene: .
CDR3nt: TGTGCCAGCAGTTACTCTCGGGATACCGGGGAGCTGTTTTTT
CDR3aa: CASSYSRDTGELFF

abundance: .
v_gene: TRBV7-9
j_gene: TRBJ1-1
d_gene: .
CDR3nt: TGTGCCAGCCGCTTGGGTGGGGTTTCTGAAGCTTTCTTT
CDR3aa: CASRLGGVSEAFF

abundance: .
v_gene: TRBV4-3
j_gene: TRBJ1-4
d_gene: .
CDR3nt: TGCGCCAGCAGCCAAGATCTGGTGGGGACAACGGGCGAAAAACTGTTTTTT
CDR3aa: CASSQDLVGTTGEKLFF

abundance: few
v_gene: TRBV6-5
j_gene: TRBJ1-4
d_gene: .
CDR3nt: TGTGCCAGCAGCCGGTCCAGACTTGGAGAAAAACTGTTTTTT
CDR3aa: CASSRSRLGEKLFF

abundance: .
v_gene: TRBV5-1
j_gene: TRBJ2-7
d_gene: TRBD1
CDR3nt: TGCGCCAGCAGCTGGGACGGGCAGGGGGTCGTCGACGAGCAGTACTTC
CDR3aa: CASSWDGQGVVDEQYF